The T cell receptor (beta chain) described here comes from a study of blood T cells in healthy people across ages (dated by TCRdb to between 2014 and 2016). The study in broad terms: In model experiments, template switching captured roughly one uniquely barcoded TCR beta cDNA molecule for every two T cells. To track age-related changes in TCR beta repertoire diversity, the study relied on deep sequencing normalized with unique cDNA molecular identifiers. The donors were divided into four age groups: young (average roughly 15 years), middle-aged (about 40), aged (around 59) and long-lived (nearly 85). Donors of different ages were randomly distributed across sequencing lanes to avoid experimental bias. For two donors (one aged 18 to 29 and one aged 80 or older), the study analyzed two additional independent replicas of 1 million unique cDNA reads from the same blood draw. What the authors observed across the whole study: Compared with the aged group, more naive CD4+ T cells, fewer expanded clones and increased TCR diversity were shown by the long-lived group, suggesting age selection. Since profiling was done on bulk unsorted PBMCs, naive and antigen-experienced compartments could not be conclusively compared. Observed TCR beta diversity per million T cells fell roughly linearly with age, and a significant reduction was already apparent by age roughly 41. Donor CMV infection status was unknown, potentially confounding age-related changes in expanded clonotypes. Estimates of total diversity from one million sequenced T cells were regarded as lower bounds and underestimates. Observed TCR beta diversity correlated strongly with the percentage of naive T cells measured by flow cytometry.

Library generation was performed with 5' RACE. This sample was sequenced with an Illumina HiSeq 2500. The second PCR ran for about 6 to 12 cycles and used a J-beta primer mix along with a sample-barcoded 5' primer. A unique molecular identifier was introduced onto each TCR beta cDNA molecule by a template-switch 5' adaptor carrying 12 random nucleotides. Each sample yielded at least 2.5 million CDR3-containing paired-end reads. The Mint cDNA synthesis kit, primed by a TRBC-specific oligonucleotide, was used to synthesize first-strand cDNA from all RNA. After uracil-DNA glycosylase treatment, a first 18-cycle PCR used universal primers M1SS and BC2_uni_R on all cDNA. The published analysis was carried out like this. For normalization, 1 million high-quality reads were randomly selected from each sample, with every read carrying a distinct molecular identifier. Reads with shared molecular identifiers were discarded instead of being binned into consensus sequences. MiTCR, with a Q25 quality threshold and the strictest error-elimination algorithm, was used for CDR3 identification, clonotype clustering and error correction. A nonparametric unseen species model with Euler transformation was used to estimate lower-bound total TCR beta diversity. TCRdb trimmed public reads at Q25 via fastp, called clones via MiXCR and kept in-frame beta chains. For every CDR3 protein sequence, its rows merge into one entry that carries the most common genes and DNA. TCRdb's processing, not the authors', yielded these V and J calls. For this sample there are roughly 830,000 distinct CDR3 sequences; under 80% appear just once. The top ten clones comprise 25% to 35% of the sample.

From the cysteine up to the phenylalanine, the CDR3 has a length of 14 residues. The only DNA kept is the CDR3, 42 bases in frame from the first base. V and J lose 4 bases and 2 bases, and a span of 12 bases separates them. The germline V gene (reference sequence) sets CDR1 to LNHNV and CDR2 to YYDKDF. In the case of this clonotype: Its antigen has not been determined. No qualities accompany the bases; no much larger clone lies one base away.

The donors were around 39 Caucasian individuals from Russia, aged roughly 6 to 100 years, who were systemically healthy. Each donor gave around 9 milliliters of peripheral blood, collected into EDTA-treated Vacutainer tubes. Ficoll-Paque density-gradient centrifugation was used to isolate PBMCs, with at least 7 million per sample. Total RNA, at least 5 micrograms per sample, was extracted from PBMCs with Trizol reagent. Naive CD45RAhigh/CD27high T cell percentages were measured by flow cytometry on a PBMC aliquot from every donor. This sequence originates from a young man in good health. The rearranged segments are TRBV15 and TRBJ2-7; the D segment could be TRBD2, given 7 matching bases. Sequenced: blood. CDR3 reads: CATSMGGGPYEQYF. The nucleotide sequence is TGTGCCACCAGCATGGGAGGGGGTCCCTACGAGCAGTACTTC.